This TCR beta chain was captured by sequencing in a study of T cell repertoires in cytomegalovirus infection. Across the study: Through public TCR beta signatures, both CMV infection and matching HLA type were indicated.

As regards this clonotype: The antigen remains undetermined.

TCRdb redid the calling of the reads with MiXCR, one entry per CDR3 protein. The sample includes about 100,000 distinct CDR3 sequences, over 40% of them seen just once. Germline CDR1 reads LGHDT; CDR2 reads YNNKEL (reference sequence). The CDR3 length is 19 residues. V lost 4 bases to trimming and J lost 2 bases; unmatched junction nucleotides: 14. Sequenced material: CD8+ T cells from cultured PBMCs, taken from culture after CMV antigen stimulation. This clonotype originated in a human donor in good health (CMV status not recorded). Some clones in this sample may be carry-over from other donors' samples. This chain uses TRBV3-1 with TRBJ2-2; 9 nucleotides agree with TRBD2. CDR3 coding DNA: TGTGCCAGCAGCCCTCAATGGGGTAGCGGGGGCCTTAACACCGGGGAGCTGTTTTTT. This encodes CASSPQWGSGGLNTGELFF.